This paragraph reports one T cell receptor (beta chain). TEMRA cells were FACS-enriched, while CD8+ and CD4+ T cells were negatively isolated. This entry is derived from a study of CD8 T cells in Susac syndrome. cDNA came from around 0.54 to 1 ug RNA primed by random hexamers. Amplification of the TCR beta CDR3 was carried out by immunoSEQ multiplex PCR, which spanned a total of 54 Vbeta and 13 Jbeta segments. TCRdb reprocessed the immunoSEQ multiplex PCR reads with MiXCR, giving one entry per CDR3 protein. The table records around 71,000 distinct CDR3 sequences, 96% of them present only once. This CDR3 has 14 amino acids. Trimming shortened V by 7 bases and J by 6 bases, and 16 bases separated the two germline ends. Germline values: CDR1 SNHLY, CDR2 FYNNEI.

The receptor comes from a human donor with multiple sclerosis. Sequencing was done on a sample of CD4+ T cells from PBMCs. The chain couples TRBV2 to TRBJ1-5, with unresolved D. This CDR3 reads CASTDGGFGQPQHF. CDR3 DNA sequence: TGTGCCAGCACGGACGGAGGCTTCGGTCAGCCCCAGCATTTT. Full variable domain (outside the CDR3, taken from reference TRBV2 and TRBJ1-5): EPEVTQTPSHQVTQMGQEVILRCVPISNHLYFYWYRQILGQKVEFLVSFYNNEISEKSEIFDDQFSVERPDGSNFTLKIRSTKLEDSAMYFCASTDGGFGQPQHFGDGTRLSIL.